Each of the 15 T cell receptor beta chains below was sequenced from the same sample in a study of blood T cell repertoires in COVID-19. Libraries were prepared by immunoSEQ multiplex PCR; TCRdb keeps only in-frame clonotypes and omits some of them. The sample holds 300,000 or so clones, about 87% seen once. The sample comprised peripheral blood. Receptor source: a woman in her fifties or sixties who had recovered from COVID-19.

The rearrangement joins TRBV6-4 to TRBJ1-6; D not certain. Germline V CDR1 and CDR2: MRHNA, SNTAGT. V gave up 6 bases and J gave up 4 bases, with 13 bases separating them. The CDR3 totals 15 residues. The chain's CDR3 is CASRIPITYNSPLHF. The CDR3 nucleotides read TGTGCCAGCAGAATCCCGATAACTTATAATTCACCCCTCCACTTT.

The J gene is TRBJ2-1, the V gene TRBV5-6, with 8 bases lining up with TRBD1. Germline trimming cut 1 base from V and 4 bases from J; bases unmatched to any gene: 7. Germline lookup yields CDR1 SGHDT and CDR2 YYEEEE. This CDR3 comprises 16 residues. The CDR3 nucleotides read TGTGCCAGCAGCTTGCCCTCCGGGACAGGATACAATGAGCAGTTCTTC. Protein sequence: CASSLPSGTGYNEQFF.

This CDR3 reads CASSDSMVEAGGTYEQYF. The CDR3 DNA is TGTGCCAGCAGTGACTCGATGGTCGAAGCGGGCGGGACCTACGAGCAGTACTTC. The chain uses TRBV6-4 and TRBJ2-7; TRBD2 is a possible D gene (6 bases). There are 18 residues in the CDR3. Germline assignment: CDR1 MRHNA and CDR2 SNTAGT. V lost 0 bases and J lost 2, with 20 bases in between.

This sequence joins TRBV29-1 and TRBJ1-1; a weak D match, TRBD1 (5 bases). The V end lost 4 bases, the J end lost 4 bases, and 13 bases lay between the germline ends. CDR1 SQVTM and CDR2 ANQGSEA come from the germline V gene. CDR3 length: 13 amino acids. CDR3 bases: TGCAGCGTTGGTAAGGGGCCGGGCACTGAAGCTTTCTTT. Encoded protein: CSVGKGPGTEAFF. Together with reference TRBV29-1 and TRBJ1-1, the CDR3 gives the full variable domain: SAVISQKPSRDICQRGTSLTIQCQVDSQVTMMFWYRQQPGQSLTLIATANQGSEATYESGFVIDKFPISRPNLTFSTLTVSNMSPEDSSIYLCSVGKGPGTEAFFGQGTRLTVV.

The V gene is TRBV15, the J gene TRBJ1-2; D is unclear. Germline V CDR1 and CDR2: LNHNV, YYDKDF (reference sequence). The CDR3 length is 13 residues. Trimming pared 0 bases from V and 7 bases from J, leaving 9 bases between. CDR3: CATSRDFSVGYTF. The CDR3 DNA reads as TGTGCCACCAGCAGAGATTTCTCGGTTGGCTACACCTTC.

This chain joins TRBV10-1 and TRBJ2-3, with 8 bases fitting TRBD2. The germline V gene has CDR1 WNHNN and CDR2 SYGVQD (reference sequence). After removal of 3 bases from V and 3 bases from J, the junction contained 5 bases not matched to a gene. CDR3 length: 15 residues. CDR3 protein: CASSEISGETDTQYF. DNA for the CDR3: TGCGCCAGCAGTGAAATTAGCGGGGAAACAGATACGCAGTATTTT.

V gene TRBV29-1 combines with J gene TRBJ2-7; weak D call: TRBD2 (6 bases). V was trimmed by 7 bases and J by 6 bases, leaving 19 bases between them. Germline CDR1 SQVTM, CDR2 ANQGSEA. This CDR3 comprises 13 residues. The CDR3 sequence: CSAAGTQLGEQYF. For the CDR3, the DNA is TGCAGCGCGGCCGGGACTCAGCTTGGCGAGCAGTACTTC.

This clone occurred a few times. The chain uses TRBV3-1 (or the pseudogene TRBV3-2) and TRBJ2-5; D call uncertain. Trimming left V 2 bases short and J 4 bases short, with 8 bases between. The CDR3 is 13 residues long. From germline, CDR1 is LGHDT and CDR2 YNNKEL (reference sequence). CDR3 bases: TGTGCCAGCAGCCAATTTGCCAGAGAGACCCAGTACTTC. Residues: CASSQFARETQYF.

The rearrangement joins TRBV7-9 to TRBJ1-4; 7 bases agree with TRBD1. J lost 4 bases, V lost 5 bases, and 4 bases had no gene match. Per the germline V gene, CDR1 is SEHNR and CDR2 is FQNEAQ (reference sequence). This CDR3 has 14 amino acids. The CDR3 loop reads CASSEQGFNEKLFF. The CDR3, as DNA: TGTGCCAGCAGCGAACAGGGGTTTAATGAAAAACTGTTTTTT. The full variable domain, in which reference TRBV7-9 and TRBJ1-4 provide the parts outside the CDR3, is DTGVSQNPRHKITKRGQNVTFRCDPISEHNRLYWYRQTLGQGPEFLTYFQNEAQLEKSRLLSDRFSAERPKGSFSTLEIQRTEQGDSAMYLCASSEQGFNEKLFFGSGTQLSVL.

This chain connects TRBV29-1 to TRBJ1-6; 7 bases agree with TRBD1. This CDR3 has 14 amino acids. Germline lookup yields CDR1 SQVTM and CDR2 ANQGSEA. V lost 4 bases to trimming and J lost 9 bases; unmatched junction nucleotides: 9. Here the CDR3 DNA reads TGCAGCGTTGGGTCAGGGGGTGGGCGTTCACCCCTCCACTTT. Its translation: CSVGSGGGRSPLHF. The full variable domain, completed using reference TRBV29-1 and TRBJ1-6, is SAVISQKPSRDICQRGTSLTIQCQVDSQVTMMFWYRQQPGQSLTLIATANQGSEATYESGFVIDKFPISRPNLTFSTLTVSNMSPEDSSIYLCSVGSGGGRSPLHFGNGTRLTVT.

The chain recombines TRBV4-3 with TRBJ2-1; 7 positions agree with TRBD1. The CDR3 sequence is 15 residues long. Trimming took 1 base from V and 10 from J; bases not matched to a gene: 10. CDR1 and CDR2 (germline): LGHNA, YSLEER. The CDR3 nucleotides read TGCGCCAGCAGCCAAGCGGGACAGCTGTCACAGGAGCAGTTCTTC. The encoded protein is CASSQAGQLSQEQFF.

CDR3 sequence (DNA): TGCGCCAGCAGCTGGGGACTGGAGTACAATGAGCAGTTCTTC. It specifies CASSWGLEYNEQFF. The chain couples TRBV5-1 to TRBJ2-1; possible D gene TRBD2, 6 bases. The germline V gene encodes CDR1 SGHRS and CDR2 YFSETQ. With 3 bases removed from V and 4 bases from J, the gap between germline ends came to 11 bases. This CDR3 contains 14 residues.

The chain joins TRBV6-6 to TRBJ1-1; D is unclear. V lost 6 bases to trimming and J lost 1 base, with 12 bases between them. The CDR3 extends over 14 amino acids. Germline V gene lookup returns CDR1 MNHNY and CDR2 SVGAGI (reference sequence). The CDR3 loop is CASRPGSANTEAFF. The DNA for the CDR3 is TGTGCCAGCAGACCGGGTTCGGCGAACACTGAAGCTTTCTTT.

This rearrangement joins TRBV30 to TRBJ2-7; 9 nucleotides line up with TRBD2. Germline assignment: CDR1 GTSNPN and CDR2 SVGIG (reference sequence). Losses at the gene ends were 5 bases for V and 6 bases for J; bases not matched to a gene: 5. CDR3 length equals 12 residues. This CDR3 is CAWGAGGGEQYF. CDR3 nucleotide sequence: TGTGCCTGGGGAGCGGGGGGTGGCGAGCAGTACTTC.

CDR3 region: CATSAPGQVEETQYF. CDR3 bases: TGTGCCACCAGTGCTCCCGGACAGGTCGAAGAGACCCAGTACTTC. V usage is TRBV24-1 and J usage is TRBJ2-5; 7 bases match TRBD1. The ends lost 5 bases at V and 3 bases at J; junction bases unmatched: 8. CDR1 KGHDR and CDR2 SFDVKD come from the germline V gene. The CDR3 has 15 amino acids.